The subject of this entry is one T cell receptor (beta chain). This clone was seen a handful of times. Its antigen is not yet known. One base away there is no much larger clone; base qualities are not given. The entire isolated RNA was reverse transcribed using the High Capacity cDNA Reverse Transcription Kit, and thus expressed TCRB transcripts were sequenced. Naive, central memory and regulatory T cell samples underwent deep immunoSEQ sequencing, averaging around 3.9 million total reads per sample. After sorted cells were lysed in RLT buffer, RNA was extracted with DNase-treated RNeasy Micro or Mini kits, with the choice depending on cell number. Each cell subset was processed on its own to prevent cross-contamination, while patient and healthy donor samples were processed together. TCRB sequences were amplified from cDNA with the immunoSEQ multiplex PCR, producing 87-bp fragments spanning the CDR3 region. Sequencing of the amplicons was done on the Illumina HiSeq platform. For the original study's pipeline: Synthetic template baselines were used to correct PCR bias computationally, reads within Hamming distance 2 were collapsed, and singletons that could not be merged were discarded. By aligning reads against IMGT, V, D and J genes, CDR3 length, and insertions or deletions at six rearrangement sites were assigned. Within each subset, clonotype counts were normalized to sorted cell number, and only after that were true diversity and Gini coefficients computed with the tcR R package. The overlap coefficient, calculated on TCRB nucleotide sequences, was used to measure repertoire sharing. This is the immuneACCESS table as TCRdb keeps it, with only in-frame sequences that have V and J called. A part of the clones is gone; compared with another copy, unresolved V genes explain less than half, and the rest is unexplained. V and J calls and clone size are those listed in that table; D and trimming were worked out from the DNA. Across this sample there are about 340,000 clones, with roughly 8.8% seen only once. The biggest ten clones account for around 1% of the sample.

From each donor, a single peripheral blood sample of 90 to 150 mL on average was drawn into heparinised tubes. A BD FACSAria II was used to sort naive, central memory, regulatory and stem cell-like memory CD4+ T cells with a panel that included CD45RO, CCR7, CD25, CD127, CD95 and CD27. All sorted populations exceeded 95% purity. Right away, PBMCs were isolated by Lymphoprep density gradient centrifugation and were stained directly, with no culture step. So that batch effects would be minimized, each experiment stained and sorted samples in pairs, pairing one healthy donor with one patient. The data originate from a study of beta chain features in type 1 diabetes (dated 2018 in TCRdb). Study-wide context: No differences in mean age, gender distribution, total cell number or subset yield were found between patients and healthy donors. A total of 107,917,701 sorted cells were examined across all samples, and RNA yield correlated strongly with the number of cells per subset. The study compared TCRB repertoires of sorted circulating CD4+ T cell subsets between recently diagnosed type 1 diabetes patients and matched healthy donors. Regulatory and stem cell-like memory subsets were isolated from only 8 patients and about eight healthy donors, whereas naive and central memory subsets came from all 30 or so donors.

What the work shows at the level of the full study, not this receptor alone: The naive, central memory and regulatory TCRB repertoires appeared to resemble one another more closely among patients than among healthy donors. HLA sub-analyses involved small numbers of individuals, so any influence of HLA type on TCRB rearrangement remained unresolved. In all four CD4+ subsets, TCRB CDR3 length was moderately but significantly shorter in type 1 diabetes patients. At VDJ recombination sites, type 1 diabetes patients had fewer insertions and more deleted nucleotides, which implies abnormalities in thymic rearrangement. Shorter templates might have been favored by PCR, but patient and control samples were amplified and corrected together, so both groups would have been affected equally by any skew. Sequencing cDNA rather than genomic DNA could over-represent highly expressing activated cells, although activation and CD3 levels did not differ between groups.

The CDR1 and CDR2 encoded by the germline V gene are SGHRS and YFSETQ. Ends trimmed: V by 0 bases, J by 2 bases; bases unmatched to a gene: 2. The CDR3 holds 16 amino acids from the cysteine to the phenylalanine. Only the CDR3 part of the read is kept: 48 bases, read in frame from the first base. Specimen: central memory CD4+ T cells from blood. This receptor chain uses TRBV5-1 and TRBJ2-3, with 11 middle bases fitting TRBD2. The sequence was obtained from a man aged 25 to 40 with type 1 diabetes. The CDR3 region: CASSLGLAGTTDTQYF. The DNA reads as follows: TGCGCCAGCAGCTTGGGACTAGCGGGAACCACAGATACGCAGTATTTT.